In its sample, the clone carrying this TCR beta chain was seen many times. The antigen is undetermined. RNA transcripts were the template for amplifying TCR beta CDR3 regions. Carried out on the TCR CDR3, a first-round RT-PCR used the HTBI primer set. Via MiXCR, TCRdb re-called the multiplex PCR reads, giving one row per CDR3 protein. The table includes 550,000 to 600,000 distinct CDR3 sequences, about a sixth detected once. These data originate in a study of T cells in Graves' hyperthyroidism and ophthalmopathy. CDR1 and CDR2 (germline): KGHDR, SFDVKD. The CDR3 sequence is 16 residues long. Trimming shortened V by 0 bases and J by 4 bases, and 14 bases separated the two germline ends. Points from the study as a whole: A model of 13 V-J features distinguished ophthalmopathy from stable hyperthyroidism.

The chain carries TRBV24-1 and TRBJ1-2, with D perhaps TRBD1 (6 bases). The sequencing sample was made of blood. This TCR derives from a woman aged 18-30 years with Graves' hyperthyroidism. This CDR3 is CATSDLRSTGTYGYTF. CDR3 DNA sequence: TGTGCCACCAGTGATTTGAGGTCGACAGGAACCTATGGCTACACCTTC.